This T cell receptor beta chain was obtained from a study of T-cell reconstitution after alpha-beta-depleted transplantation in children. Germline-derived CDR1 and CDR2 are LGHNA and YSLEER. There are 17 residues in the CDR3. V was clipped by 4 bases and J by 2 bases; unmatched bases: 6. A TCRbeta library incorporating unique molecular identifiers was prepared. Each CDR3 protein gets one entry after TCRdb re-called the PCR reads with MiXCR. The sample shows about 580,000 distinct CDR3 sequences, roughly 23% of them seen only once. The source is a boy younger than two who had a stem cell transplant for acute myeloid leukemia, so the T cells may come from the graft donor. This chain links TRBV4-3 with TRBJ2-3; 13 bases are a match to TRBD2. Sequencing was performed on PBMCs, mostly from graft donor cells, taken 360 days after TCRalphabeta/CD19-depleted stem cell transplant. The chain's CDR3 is CASSPGLAGANTDTQYF. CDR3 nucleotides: TGCGCCAGCAGCCCCGGACTAGCGGGGGCCAACACAGATACGCAGTATTTT.